This TCR beta chain originates from a study of blood T cell repertoires in COVID-19. Across the whole study: Nucleic acid was either cDNA or gDNA, and it came from T cells, B-cell-depleted T cells, or PBMCs.

Profiled with immunoSEQ multiplex PCR; TCRdb holds only in-frame clones, not every one. The data contain about 94,000 clones, 80% of them seen just once; the ten biggest clones take up 15% to 20%. This TCR came from a human donor in a cohort sampled during active COVID-19. The sequenced material came from peripheral blood.

CDR3 nucleotide sequence: TGCAGCGTTGACCAGAACACTGAAGCTTTCTTT. It is translated as CSVDQNTEAFF. V usage is TRBV29-1 and J usage is TRBJ1-1; the D is unclear. V lost 3 bases to trimming and J lost 1 base, with 3 bases between them. The CDR3 has 11 amino acids. CDR1 is SQVTM, CDR2 ANQGSEA, per germline.